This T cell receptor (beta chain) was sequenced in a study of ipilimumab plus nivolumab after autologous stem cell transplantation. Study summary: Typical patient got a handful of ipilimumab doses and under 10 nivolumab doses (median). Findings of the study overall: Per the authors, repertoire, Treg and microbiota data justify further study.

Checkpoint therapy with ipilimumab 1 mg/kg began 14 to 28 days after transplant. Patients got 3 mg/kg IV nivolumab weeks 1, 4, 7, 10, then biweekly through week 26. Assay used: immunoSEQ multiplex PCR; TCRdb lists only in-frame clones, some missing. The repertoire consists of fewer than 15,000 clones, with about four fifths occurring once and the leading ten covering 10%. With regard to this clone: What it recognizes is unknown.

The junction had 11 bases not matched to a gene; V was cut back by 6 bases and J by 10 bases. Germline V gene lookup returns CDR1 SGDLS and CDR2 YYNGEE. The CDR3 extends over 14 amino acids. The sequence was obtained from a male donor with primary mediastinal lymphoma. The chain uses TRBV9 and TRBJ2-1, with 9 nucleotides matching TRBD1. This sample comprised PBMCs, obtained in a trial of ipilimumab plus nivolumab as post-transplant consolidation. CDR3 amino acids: CASMRDRALGEQFF. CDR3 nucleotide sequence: TGTGCCAGCATGCGGGACAGGGCGTTAGGCGAGCAGTTCTTC.